This T cell receptor (beta chain) was found in a study of shared clonotypes between healthy human individuals. V shed 5 bases and J shed 1 base, with 12 bases lying between them. CDR3 length: 15 residues. CDR1 is SGHTA, CDR2 FQGTGA, per germline. The repertoire was sequenced with immunoSEQ multiplex PCR; TCRdb's copy has only in-frame clones and lacks some. The sample includes fewer than 700,000 clones, roughly four fifths of them seen just once. The chain links TRBV7-3 to TRBJ2-1; D is unresolved. The clonotype comes from a woman aged 40 to 50 in good health. Some clones in this sample may be carry-over from other donors' samples. The sample consisted of PBMCs. The CDR3 DNA follows: TGTGCCAGCAGCAAGGCCCCCGTATCCTACAATGAGCAGTTCTTC. It is translated as CASSKAPVSYNEQFF.